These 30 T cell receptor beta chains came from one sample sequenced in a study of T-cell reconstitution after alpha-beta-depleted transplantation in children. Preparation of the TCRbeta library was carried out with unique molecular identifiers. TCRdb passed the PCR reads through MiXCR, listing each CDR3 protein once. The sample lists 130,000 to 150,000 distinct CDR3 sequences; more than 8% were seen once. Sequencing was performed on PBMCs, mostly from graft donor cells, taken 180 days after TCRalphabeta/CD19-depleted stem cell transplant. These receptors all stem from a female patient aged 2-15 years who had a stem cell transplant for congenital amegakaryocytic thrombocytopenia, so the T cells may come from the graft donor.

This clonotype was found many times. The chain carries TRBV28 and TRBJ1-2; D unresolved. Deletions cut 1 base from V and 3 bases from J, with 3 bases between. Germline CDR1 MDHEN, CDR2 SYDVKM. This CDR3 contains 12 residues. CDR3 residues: CASSLYDYGYTF. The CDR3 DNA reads TGTGCCAGCAGTTTATACGACTATGGCTACACCTTC.

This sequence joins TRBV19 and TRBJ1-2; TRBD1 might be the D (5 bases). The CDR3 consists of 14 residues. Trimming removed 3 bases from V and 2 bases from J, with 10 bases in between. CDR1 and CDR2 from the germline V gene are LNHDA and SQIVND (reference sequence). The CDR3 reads CASSMGDLNYGYTF. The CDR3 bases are TGTGCCAGTAGTATGGGGGACTTGAACTATGGCTACACCTTC.

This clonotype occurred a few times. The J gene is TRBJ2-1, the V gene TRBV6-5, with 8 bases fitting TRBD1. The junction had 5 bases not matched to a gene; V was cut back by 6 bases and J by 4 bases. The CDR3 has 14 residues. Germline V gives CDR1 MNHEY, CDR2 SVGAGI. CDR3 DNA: TGTGCCAGCAGCCCGGGACAGGATTACAATGAGCAGTTCTTC. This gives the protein CASSPGQDYNEQFF.

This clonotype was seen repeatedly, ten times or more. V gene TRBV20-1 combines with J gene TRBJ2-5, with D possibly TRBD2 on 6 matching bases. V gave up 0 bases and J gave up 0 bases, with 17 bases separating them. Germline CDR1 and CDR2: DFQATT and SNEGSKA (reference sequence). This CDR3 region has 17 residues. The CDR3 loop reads CSARDEYGRGDQETQYF. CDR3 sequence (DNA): TGCAGTGCTAGAGATGAGTATGGACGCGGGGACCAAGAGACCCAGTACTTC.

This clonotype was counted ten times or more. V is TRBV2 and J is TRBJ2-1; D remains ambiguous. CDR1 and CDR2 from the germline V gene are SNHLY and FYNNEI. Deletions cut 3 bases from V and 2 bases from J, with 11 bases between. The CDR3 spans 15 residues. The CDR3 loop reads CASSDPQIPYNEQFF. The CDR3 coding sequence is TGTGCCAGCAGTGATCCCCAGATCCCCTACAATGAGCAGTTCTTC.

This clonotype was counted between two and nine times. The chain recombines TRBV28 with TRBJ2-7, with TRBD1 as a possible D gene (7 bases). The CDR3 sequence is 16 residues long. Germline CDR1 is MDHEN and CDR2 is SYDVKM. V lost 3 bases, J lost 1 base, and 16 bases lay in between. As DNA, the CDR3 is TGTGCCAGCAGTTTCCCCCCGACAGGGACTTCCTACGAGCAGTACTTC. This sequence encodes CASSFPPTGTSYEQYF.

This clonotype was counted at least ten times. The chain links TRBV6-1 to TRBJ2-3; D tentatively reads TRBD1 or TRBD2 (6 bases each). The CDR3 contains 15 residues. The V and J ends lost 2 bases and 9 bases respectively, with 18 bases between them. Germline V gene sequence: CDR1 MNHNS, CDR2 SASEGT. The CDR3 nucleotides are TGTGCCAGCAGTGAAAGGAGGGGGGCCCTTGCCACGCAGTATTTT. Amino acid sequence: CASSERRGALATQYF.

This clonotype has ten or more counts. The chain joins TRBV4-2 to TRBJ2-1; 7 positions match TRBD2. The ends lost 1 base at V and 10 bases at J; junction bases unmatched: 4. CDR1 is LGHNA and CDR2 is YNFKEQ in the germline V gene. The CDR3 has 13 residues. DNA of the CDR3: TGTGCCAGCAGCCAAGGGGGAGGGGACGAGCAGTTCTTC. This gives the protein CASSQGGGDEQFF.

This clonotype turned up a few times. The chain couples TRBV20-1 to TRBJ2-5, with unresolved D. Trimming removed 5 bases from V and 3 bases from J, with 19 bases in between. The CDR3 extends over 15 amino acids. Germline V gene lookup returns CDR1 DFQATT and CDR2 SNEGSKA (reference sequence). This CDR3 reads CSASPLIAVKETQYF. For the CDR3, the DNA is TGCAGTGCTTCGCCGCTGATAGCCGTAAAAGAGACCCAGTACTTC.

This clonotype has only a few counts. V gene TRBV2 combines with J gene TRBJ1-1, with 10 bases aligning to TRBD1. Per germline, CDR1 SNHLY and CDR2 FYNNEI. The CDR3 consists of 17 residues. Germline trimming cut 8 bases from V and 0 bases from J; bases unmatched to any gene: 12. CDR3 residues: CASGRGQGNFLNTEAFF. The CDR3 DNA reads TGTGCCAGCGGTCGGGGACAGGGGAACTTTTTGAACACTGAAGCTTTCTTT.

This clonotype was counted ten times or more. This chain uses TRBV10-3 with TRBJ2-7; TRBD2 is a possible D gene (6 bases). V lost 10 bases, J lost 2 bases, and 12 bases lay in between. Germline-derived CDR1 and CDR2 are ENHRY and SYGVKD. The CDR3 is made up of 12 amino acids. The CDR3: CATREPPYEQYF. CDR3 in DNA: TGTGCCACCCGGGAGCCACCCTACGAGCAGTACTTC.

The CDR3 bases are TGCGCCAGCAGTGGATCAGAGACGCAGCAGTACTTC. Protein sequence: CASSGSETQQYF. The rearrangement links TRBV23-1 to TRBJ2-7; unclear D gene. TRBV23-1 is known as an ORF, though its function is uncertain. The CDR3 is 12 residues long. Trimming removed 5 bases from V and 8 bases from J, with 13 bases in between.

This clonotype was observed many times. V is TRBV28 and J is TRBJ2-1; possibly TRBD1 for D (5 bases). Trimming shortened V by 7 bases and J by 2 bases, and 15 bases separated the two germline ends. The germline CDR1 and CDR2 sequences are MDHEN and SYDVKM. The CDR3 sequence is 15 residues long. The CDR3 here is CASTTVGLPYNEQFF. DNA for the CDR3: TGTGCCAGCACCACCGTGGGGCTCCCCTACAATGAGCAGTTCTTC.

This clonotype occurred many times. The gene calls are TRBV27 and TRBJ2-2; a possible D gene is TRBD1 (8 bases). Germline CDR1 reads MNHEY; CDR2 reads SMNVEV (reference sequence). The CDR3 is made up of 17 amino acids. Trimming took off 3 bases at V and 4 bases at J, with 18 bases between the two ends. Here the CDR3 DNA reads TGTGCCAGCAGTTTCCTCCTGACAGGGGAGGGCACCGGGGAGCTGTTTTTT. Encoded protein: CASSFLLTGEGTGELFF.

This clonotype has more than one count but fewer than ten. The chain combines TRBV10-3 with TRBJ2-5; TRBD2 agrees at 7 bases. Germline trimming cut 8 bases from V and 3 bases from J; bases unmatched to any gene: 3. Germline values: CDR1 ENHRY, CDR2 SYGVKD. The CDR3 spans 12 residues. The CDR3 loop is CAISGREETQYF. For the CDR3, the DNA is TGTGCCATCTCGGGGAGGGAAGAGACCCAGTACTTC.

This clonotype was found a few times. Written as DNA, the CDR3 is TGTGCCAGCAGTTTATCTCCAGGGTACGGGAGAGGTACAGATACGCAGTATTTT. This encodes CASSLSPGYGRGTDTQYF. V gene TRBV27 combines with J gene TRBJ2-3, with D maybe TRBD2 (6 bases). CDR1 is MNHEY and CDR2 is SMNVEV in the germline V gene (reference sequence). V was trimmed by 0 bases and J by 3 bases, leaving 19 bases between them. This CDR3 is built from 18 residues.

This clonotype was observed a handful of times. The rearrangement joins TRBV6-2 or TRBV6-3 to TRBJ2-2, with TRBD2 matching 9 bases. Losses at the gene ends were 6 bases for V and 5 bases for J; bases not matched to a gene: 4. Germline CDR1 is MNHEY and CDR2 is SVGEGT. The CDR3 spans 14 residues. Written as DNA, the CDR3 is TGTGCCAGCAGCCCAGGACTAGCGACCGGGGAGCTGTTTTTT. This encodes CASSPGLATGELFF.

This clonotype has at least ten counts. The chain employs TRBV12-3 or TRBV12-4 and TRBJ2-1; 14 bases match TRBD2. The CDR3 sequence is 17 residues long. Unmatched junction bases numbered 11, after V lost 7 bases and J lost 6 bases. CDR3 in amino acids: CASTSTKTSGRANEQFF. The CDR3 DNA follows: TGTGCCAGCACCTCAACAAAGACTAGCGGGAGGGCCAATGAGCAGTTCTTC.

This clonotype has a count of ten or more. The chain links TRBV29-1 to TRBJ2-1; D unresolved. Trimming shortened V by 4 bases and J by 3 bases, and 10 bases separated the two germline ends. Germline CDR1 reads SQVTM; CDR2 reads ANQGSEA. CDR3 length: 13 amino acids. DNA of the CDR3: TGCAGCGTTGGGTCATTCCTCTACAATGAGCAGTTCTTC. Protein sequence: CSVGSFLYNEQFF.

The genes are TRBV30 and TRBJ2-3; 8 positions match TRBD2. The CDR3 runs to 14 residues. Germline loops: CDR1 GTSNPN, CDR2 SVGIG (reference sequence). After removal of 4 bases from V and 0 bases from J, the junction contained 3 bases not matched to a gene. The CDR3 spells CAWTGGPSTDTQYF. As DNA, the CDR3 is TGTGCCTGGACGGGAGGGCCTAGCACAGATACGCAGTATTTT.

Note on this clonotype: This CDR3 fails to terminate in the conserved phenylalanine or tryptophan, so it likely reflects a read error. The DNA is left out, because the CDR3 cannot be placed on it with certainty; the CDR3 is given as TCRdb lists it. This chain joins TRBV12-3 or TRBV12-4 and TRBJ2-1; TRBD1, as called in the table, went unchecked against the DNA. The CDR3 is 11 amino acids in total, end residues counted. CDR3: CASSYRDKESG.

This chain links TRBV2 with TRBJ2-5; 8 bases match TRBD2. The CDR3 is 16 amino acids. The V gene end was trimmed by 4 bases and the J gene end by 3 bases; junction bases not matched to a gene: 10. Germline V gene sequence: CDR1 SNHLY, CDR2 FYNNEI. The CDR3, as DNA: TGTGCCAGCAGTGCACGGGGGGGGCGGGCGGAAGAGACCCAGTACTTC. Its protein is CASSARGGRAEETQYF.

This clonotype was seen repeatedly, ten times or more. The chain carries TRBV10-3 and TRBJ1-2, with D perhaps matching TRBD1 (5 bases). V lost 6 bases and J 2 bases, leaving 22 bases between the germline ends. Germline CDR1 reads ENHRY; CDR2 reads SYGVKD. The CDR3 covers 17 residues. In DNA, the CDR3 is TGTGCCATCAGCCCCAATAACCCGGGACGGCTAAACTATGGCTACACCTTC. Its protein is CAISPNNPGRLNYGYTF.

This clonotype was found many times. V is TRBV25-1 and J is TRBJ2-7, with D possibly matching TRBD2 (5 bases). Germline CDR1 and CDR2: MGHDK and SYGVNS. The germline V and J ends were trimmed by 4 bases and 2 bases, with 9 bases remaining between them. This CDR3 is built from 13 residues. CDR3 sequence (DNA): TGTGCCAGCAGTGCCCCCGGGACCTACGAGCAGTACTTC. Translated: CASSAPGTYEQYF.

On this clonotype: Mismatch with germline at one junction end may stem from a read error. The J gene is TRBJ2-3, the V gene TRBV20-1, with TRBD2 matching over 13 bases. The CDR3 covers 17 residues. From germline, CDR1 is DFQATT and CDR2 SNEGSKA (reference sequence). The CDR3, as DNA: TGCTGTGCTAGAGATCCCTGGACTAGCGGGAGATCAGATACGCAGTATTTC. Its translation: CCARDPWTSGRSDTQYF.

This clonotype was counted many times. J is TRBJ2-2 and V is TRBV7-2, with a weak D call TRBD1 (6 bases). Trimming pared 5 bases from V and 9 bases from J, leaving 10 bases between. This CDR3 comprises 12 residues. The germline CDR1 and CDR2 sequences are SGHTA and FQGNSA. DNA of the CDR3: TGTGCCAGCAGCCCCACAGGGCGGGAGCTGTTTTTT. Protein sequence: CASSPTGRELFF.

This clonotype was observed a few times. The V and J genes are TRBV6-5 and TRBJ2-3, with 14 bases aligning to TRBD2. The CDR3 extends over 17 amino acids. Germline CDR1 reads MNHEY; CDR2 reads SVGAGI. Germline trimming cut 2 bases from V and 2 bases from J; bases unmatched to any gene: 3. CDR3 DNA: TGTGCCAGCAGTTACGGGACTAGCGGGGGCCTCACAGATACGCAGTATTTT. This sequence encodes CASSYGTSGGLTDTQYF.

This chain's CDR3 is CASAAGAYNEQFF. CDR3 DNA: TGTGCCAGCGCGGCGGGAGCCTACAATGAGCAGTTCTTC. This chain uses TRBV2 with TRBJ2-1; 7 nucleotides line up with TRBD2. The CDR3 has 13 residues. The V gene's germline CDR1 is SNHLY and CDR2 FYNNEI. The V and J ends lost 8 bases and 2 bases, in that order; junction bases with no gene match: 3.

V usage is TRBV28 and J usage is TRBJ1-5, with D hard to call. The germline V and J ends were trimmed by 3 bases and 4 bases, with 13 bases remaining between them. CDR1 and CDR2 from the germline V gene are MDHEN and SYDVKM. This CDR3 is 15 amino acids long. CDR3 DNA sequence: TGTGCCAGCAGTTTTCTCTTACAGAAAAATCAGCCCCAGCATTTT. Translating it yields CASSFLLQKNQPQHF.

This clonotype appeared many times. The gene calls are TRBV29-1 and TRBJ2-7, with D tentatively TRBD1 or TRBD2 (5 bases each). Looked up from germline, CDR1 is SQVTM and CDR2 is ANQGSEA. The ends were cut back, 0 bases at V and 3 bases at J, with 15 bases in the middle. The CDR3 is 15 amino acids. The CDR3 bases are TGCAGCGTTGAAGATCCTACAAGGGGAGACTACGAGCAGTACTTC. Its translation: CSVEDPTRGDYEQYF.